Below, 26 T cell receptor beta chains from the same sample are listed, as sequenced in a study of CD4 T cells in relation to SARS-CoV-2 and coronaviruses. The unexposed donors gave CD4+ T cells in about 2010-2019, prior to COVID-19. Isolation of CD4+ T cells took place after about 10 days in culture. Antigens for these TCRs are unknown. Repertoires were generated with immunoSEQ multiplex PCR, while TCRdb's copy carries only in-frame clones and drops some. The table includes roughly 12,000 clones, roughly 80% detected once. The sequenced sample consisted of CD4+ T cells from PBMCs, cultured in vitro. These receptors were obtained from a human donor in good health.

V is TRBV5-1 and J is TRBJ2-5; the D gene is possibly TRBD2 (7 bases). Germline CDR1 SGHRS, CDR2 YFSETQ. The CDR3 runs to 15 residues. V gave up 0 bases and J gave up 4 bases, with 13 bases separating them. CDR3 bases: TGCGCCAGCAGCTTGGGGAACAGGGAGGGAGAGACCCAGTACTTC. Translation gives CASSLGNREGETQYF.

This chain links TRBV29-1 with TRBJ1-6; D call uncertain. V shed 7 bases and J shed 7 bases, with 20 bases lying between them. CDR3 length: 15 residues. Germline V gene lookup returns CDR1 SQVTM and CDR2 ANQGSEA. CDR3: CSGPDPRGLNSPLHF. Here the CDR3 DNA reads TGCAGCGGTCCGGACCCCCGAGGCTTGAATTCACCCCTCCACTTT.

V gene TRBV6-6 combines with J gene TRBJ2-1; D remains unclear. CDR3 length: 12 residues. The V gene's germline CDR1 is MNHNY and CDR2 SVGAGI (reference sequence). V was clipped by 2 bases and J by 5 bases, with 4 bases between them. The CDR3 DNA reads as TGTGCCAGCAGTTACGGGGACAATGAGCAGTTCTTC. Encoded protein: CASSYGDNEQFF.

This chain joins TRBV5-1 and TRBJ1-2; 8 bases align to TRBD1. V gave up 2 bases and J gave up 4 bases; unmatched junction bases: 1. CDR1 is SGHRS, CDR2 YFSETQ, per germline. The CDR3 covers 13 residues. The CDR3 sequence: CASSLDRGYGYTF. The CDR3 coding sequence is TGCGCCAGCAGCTTAGACAGGGGCTATGGCTACACCTTC.

The chain joins TRBV4-3 to TRBJ1-5; D remains ambiguous. The CDR3 sequence is 15 residues long. Trimming took off 0 bases at V and 1 base at J, with 7 bases between the two ends. Germline loops: CDR1 LGHNA, CDR2 YSLEER. The CDR3 nucleotides read TGCGCCAGCAGCCAAGATAGAGGAAGCAATCAGCCCCAGCATTTT. Encoded protein: CASSQDRGSNQPQHF.

V usage is TRBV30 and J usage is TRBJ2-1; 7 nucleotides match TRBD2. The V gene's germline CDR1 is GTSNPN and CDR2 SVGIG (reference sequence). The CDR3 loop spans 14 amino acids. V lost 0 bases and J lost 4; bases outside the gene matches: 3. This CDR3 reads CAWSVLAAYNEQFF. As DNA, the CDR3 is TGTGCCTGGAGTGTGCTAGCGGCGTACAATGAGCAGTTCTTC. Using reference TRBV30 and TRBJ2-1 for the parts outside the CDR3, the full variable domain is SQTIHQWPATLVQPVGSPLSLECTVEGTSNPNLYWYRQAAGRGLQLLFYSVGIGQISSEVPQNLSASRPQDRQFILSSKKLLLSDSGFYLCAWSVLAAYNEQFFGPGTRLTVL.

This chain joins TRBV27 and TRBJ2-7, with 9 bases identical to TRBD1. Germline values: CDR1 MNHEY, CDR2 SMNVEV (reference sequence). CDR3 length equals 15 residues. With 3 bases clipped from V and 2 bases from J, the junction kept 5 bases outside the gene matches. CDR3 nucleotides: TGTGCCAGCAGTTTCTCCGGGACAGGGCCCTACGAGCAGTACTTC. Encoded protein: CASSFSGTGPYEQYF.

The chain is built from TRBV12-3 or TRBV12-4 and TRBJ1-1, with TRBD1 as a possible D gene (5 bases). The length of the CDR3 is 12 residues. V lost 5 bases and J 5 bases, leaving 9 bases between the germline ends. The chain's CDR3 is CASSPGRTEAFF. DNA for the CDR3: TGTGCCAGCAGTCCAGGGAGGACTGAAGCTTTCTTT.

V and J are TRBV2 and TRBJ2-2; D assignment may be TRBD1 or TRBD2 (5 bases each). Trimming pared 2 bases from V and 5 bases from J, leaving 12 bases between. There are 15 residues in the CDR3. Germline CDR1 is SNHLY and CDR2 is FYNNEI. The CDR3 loop reads CASSEWGWETGELFF. The CDR3 DNA is TGTGCCAGCAGTGAATGGGGGTGGGAGACCGGGGAGCTGTTTTTT.

The chain has TRBV4-3 and TRBJ1-4, with D perhaps TRBD1 (6 bases). Germline values: CDR1 LGHNA, CDR2 YSLEER. The length of the CDR3 is 15 residues. Deletions cut 4 bases from V and 8 bases from J, with 17 bases between. CDR3 DNA: TGCGCCAGCAGCCCGGCGCCAGGGGAGGAGGAAAAACTGTTTTTT. It specifies CASSPAPGEEEKLFF.

In DNA form, the CDR3 reads TGTGCCAGCAGCTCTCGACAGGGGCCCCCTGGAAACACCATATATTTT. This sequence encodes CASSSRQGPPGNTIYF. The chain uses TRBV5-5 and TRBJ1-3; 8 nucleotides align to TRBD1. Germline V lookup: CDR1 SGHKS, CDR2 YYEKEE (reference sequence). Losses at the gene ends were 3 bases for V and 2 bases for J; bases not matched to a gene: 7. CDR3 size: 16 residues.

This clone was counted once. The CDR3 loop is CASSQPPNYGYTF. DNA of the CDR3: TGTGCCAGCAGCCAACCCCCTAACTATGGCTACACCTTC. The chain links TRBV7-8 to TRBJ1-2; D uncertain. V shed 5 bases and J shed 0 bases, with 7 bases lying between them. The V gene's germline CDR1 is SGHVS and CDR2 FQNEAQ. CDR3 size: 13 residues.

The chain combines TRBV19 with TRBJ1-3; D is ambiguous. The CDR3 is made up of 17 amino acids. V was cut by 5 bases and J by 0 bases, with 17 bases left in between. CDR1 is LNHDA and CDR2 is SQIVND in the germline V gene (reference sequence). The CDR3 DNA reads as TGTGCCAGTAGTGACCTGGGAGCAGGACTCTCTGGAAACACCATATATTTT. Translating it yields CASSDLGAGLSGNTIYF.

The genes are TRBV5-8 and TRBJ2-3, with no clear D. This CDR3 region has 16 residues. V was pared by 4 bases and J by 0 bases, with 15 bases between. Germline V gives CDR1 SGHTS, CDR2 YDEGEE. The CDR3 region has the DNA TGTGCCAGCAGCCGCGGAGCGACCCGTAGCACAGATACGCAGTATTTT. Amino acids: CASSRGATRSTDTQYF.

This clone occurred a few times. The gene calls are TRBV14 and TRBJ2-7; no firm D call. This CDR3 contains 12 residues. With 1 base removed from V and 6 bases from J, the gap between germline ends came to 7 bases. Germline values: CDR1 SGHDN, CDR2 FVKESK. CDR3 sequence: CASSQGWGEQYF. The CDR3 region has the DNA TGTGCCAGCAGCCAAGGGTGGGGCGAGCAGTACTTC.

Only one count was recorded for this clone. The chain combines TRBV2 with TRBJ2-3, with D unclear. The CDR3 consists of 13 residues. V gave up 7 bases and J gave up 4 bases, with 12 bases separating them. The germline gives CDR1 SNHLY, CDR2 FYNNEI. The CDR3 DNA reads TGTGCCAGCACGCGATTTCCAGCAGATACGCAGTATTTT. Residues: CASTRFPADTQYF.

As concerns this clone: Within the sample, other DNA sequences also encode this same CDR3. The chain is built from TRBV7-2 and TRBJ2-6; either TRBD1 or TRBD2 may fit D (5 bases each). The V end lost 5 bases, the J end lost 0 bases, and 14 bases lay between the germline ends. Per germline, CDR1 SGHTA and CDR2 FQGNSA. This CDR3 spans 17 amino acids. The DNA of the CDR3 is TGTGCCAGCAGCCTACGGGGCGCCTCCTCTGGGGCCAACGTCCTGACTTTC. Translating it yields CASSLRGASSGANVLTF.

The CDR3 reads CASTGGRANEQFF. Here the CDR3 DNA reads TGTGCCAGCACGGGCGGGAGGGCCAATGAGCAGTTCTTC. The genes are TRBV2 and TRBJ2-1, with 9 bases lining up with TRBD2. J gave up 6 bases and V 7 bases, and 4 bases lay outside the gene matches. Germline assignment: CDR1 SNHLY and CDR2 FYNNEI. The CDR3 is made up of 13 amino acids.

This clone was seen just once. This chain connects TRBV12-3 or TRBV12-4 to TRBJ1-5; D is uncertain. This CDR3 has 13 amino acids. With 6 bases removed from V and 1 base from J, the gap between germline ends came to 7 bases. The CDR3: CASSLGSNQPQHF. CDR3 DNA: TGTGCCAGCAGCCTGGGGAGCAATCAGCCCCAGCATTTT.

Sample share makes this clone medium-sized. The V call is TRBV7-9, the J call TRBJ1-2; D call uncertain. V lost 1 base and J 6 bases, leaving 6 bases between the germline ends. The CDR3 loop spans 12 amino acids. Germline CDR1 SEHNR, CDR2 FQNEAQ (reference sequence). The CDR3 coding sequence is TGTGCCAGCAGCTTAGGAGGGAATGGCTACACCTTC. Its protein is CASSLGGNGYTF.

The V call is TRBV11-2, the J call TRBJ1-6; 10 bases fit TRBD1. In germline, CDR1 is SGHAT, CDR2 FQNNGV. This CDR3 is built from 15 residues. V lost 5 bases and J lost 8; bases outside the gene matches: 6. CDR3 sequence (DNA): TGTGCCAGCAGCCTGCGGGGGACAGGGGATTCACCCCTCCACTTT. It yields the protein CASSLRGTGDSPLHF.

This clone was counted once. The rearrangement links TRBV5-1 to TRBJ2-3; D perhaps matches TRBD1 (6 bases). Per germline, CDR1 SGHRS and CDR2 YFSETQ. This CDR3 is built from 13 residues. V lost 3 bases and J lost 3, with 8 bases in between. CDR3 DNA sequence: TGCGCCAGCAGCTCCCAGGGGACAGATACGCAGTATTTT. As protein: CASSSQGTDTQYF.

The chain couples TRBV29-1 to TRBJ2-3, with D possibly TRBD2 on 5 matching bases. CDR3 size: 13 residues. Germline V gene data show CDR1 as SQVTM and CDR2 as ANQGSEA. Trimming removed 3 bases from V and 1 base from J, with 8 bases in between. The chain's CDR3 is CSVEVGGTDTQYF. In nucleotides, the CDR3 is TGCAGCGTTGAGGTGGGAGGCACAGATACGCAGTATTTT.

The rearrangement uses TRBV19 and TRBJ1-2, with 9 bases lining up with TRBD1. The V and J ends lost 11 bases and 4 bases, in that order; junction bases with no gene match: 8. From germline, CDR1 is LNHDA and CDR2 SQIVND (reference sequence). The CDR3 has 13 residues. The CDR3 protein is CAASVQGAYGYTF. The CDR3, as DNA: TGTGCCGCCAGCGTACAGGGGGCCTATGGCTACACCTTC.

This rearrangement joins TRBV5-6 to TRBJ2-2; TRBD1 matches at 9 bases. V dropped 1 base and J dropped 7; count of bases not matched to a gene: 5. CDR3 length equals 15 residues. Looked up from germline, CDR1 is SGHDT and CDR2 is YYEEEE. CDR3 bases: TGTGCCAGCAGCTTGCAACAGGGGGCGGTCGGGGAGCTGTTTTTT. Translated, it gives CASSLQQGAVGELFF. Using reference TRBV5-6 and TRBJ2-2 for the parts outside the CDR3, the full variable domain is DAGVTQSPTHLIKTRGQQVTLRCSPKSGHDTVSWYQQALGQGPQFIFQYYEEEERQRGNFPDRFSGHQFPNYSSELNVNALLLGDSALYLCASSLQQGAVGELFFGEGSRLTVL.

The rearrangement joins TRBV6-2 or TRBV6-3 to TRBJ1-5; 7 nucleotides agree with TRBD1. Germline trimming cut 4 bases from V and 7 bases from J; bases unmatched to any gene: 7. In germline, CDR1 is MNHEY, CDR2 SVGEGT. The CDR3 extends over 14 amino acids. The CDR3 DNA reads TGTGCCAGCAGTTCAGACAGGGTTGGGCAGCCCCAGCATTTT. Its translation: CASSSDRVGQPQHF.